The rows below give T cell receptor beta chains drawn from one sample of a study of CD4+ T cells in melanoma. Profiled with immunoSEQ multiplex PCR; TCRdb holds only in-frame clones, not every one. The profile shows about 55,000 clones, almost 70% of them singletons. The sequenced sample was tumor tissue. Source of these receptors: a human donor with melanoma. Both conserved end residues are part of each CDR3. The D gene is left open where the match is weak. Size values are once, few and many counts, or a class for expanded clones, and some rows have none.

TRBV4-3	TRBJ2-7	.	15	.	TGCGCCAGCAGCCTCGGAGGGGGCGGTTCCTACGAGCAGTACTTC	CASSLGGGGSYEQYF
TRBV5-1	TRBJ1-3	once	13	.	TGCGCCAGCAGCTTCGACCGGCCCGACACCATATATTTT	CASSFDRPDTIYF
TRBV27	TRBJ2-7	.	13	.	TGTGCCAGCAGACTATCGGTAGAGTACGAGCAGTACTTC	CASRLSVEYEQYF
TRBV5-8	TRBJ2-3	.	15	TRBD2	TGTGCCAGCAGCGGACTAGCGGGGAACACAGATACGCAGTATTTT	CASSGLAGNTDTQYF
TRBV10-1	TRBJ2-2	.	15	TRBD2	TGCGCCAGCAGTGGGGGACTAGCGAACACCGGGGAGCTGTTTTTT	CASSGGLANTGELFF
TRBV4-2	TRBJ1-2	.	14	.	TGTGCCAGCAGCCAAGATCTCGTAGGGGATGGCTACACCTTC	CASSQDLVGDGYTF
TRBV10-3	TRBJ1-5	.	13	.	TGTGCCATCAGTGTTCAGGAGAATCAGCCCCAGCATTTT	CAISVQENQPQHF
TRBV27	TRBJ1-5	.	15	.	TGTGCCAGCAGTTTAGATCGGGAAAGCAATCAGCCCCAGCATTTT	CASSLDRESNQPQHF
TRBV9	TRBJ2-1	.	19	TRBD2	TGTGCCAGCAGCGTAGATTCGTCCAGCGGGGCCCCCTCCTACAATGAGCAGTTCTTC	CASSVDSSSGAPSYNEQFF
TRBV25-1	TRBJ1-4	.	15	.	TGTGCCAGCAGTAGTACTAGGTTGGCTTACGAAAAACTGTTTTTT	CASSSTRLAYEKLFF
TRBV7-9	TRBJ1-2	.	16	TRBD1	TGTGCCAGCAGCTCCCTAACCAGGGACAGGGTGTTCGGCTACACCTTC	CASSSLTRDRVFGYTF
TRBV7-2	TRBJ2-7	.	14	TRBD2	TGTGCCAGCAGCTGGGGGACTACCTCCTACGAGCAGTACTTC	CASSWGTTSYEQYF
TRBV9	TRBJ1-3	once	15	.	TGTGCCAGCAGCCCTAGCTGGCCCTCTGGAAACACCATATATTTT	CASSPSWPSGNTIYF
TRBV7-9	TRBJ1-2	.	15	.	TGTGCCAGCAGCTTAGCGGGGGGGCATAACTATGGCTACACCTTC	CASSLAGGHNYGYTF
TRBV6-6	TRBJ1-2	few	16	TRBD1	TGTGCCAGCAGTTACGAGCGCGACAGGGGGAACTATGGCTACACCTTC	CASSYERDRGNYGYTF
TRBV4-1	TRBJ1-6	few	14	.	TGCGCCAGCAGCCAAGGATCCAGGAATTCACCCCTCCACTTT	CASSQGSRNSPLHF
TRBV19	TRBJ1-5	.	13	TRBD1	TGTGCCAGTAGTCCGGGACAGCGTCAGCCCCAGCATTTT	CASSPGQRQPQHF
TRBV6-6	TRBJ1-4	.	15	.	TGTGCCAGCAGTAACCTCGGGGGGATTAATGAAAAACTGTTTTTT	CASSNLGGINEKLFF
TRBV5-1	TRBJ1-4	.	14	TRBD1	TGCGCCAGCAGCTTGCGGGGGGACAGGGAAAAACTGTTTTTT	CASSLRGDREKLFF
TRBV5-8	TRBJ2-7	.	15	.	TGTGCCAGCAGCTTGGGACTCCTAGATCGGTCCGAGCAGTACTTC	CASSLGLLDRSEQYF
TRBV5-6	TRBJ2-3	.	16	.	TGTGCCAGCAGCTTCTTAAGAGGGCCTAGCACAGATACGCAGTATTTT	CASSFLRGPSTDTQYF
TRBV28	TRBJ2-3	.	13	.	TGTGCCAGCAGCAGACAGGTTTTCGATACGCAGTATTTT	CASSRQVFDTQYF
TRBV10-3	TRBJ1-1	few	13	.	TGTGCCATCAGTGAGGGGGAGAACACTGAAGCTTTCTTT	CAISEGENTEAFF
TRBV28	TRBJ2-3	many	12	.	TGTGCCAGCAGTTTTACGTGGGATACGCAGTATTTT	CASSFTWDTQYF
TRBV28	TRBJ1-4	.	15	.	TGTGCCAGCAGTTTGGACAGCACAACTAATGAAAAACTGTTTTTT	CASSLDSTTNEKLFF
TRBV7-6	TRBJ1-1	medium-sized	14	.	TGTGCCAGCAGCTTAGGTCTAGTAAACACTGAAGCTTTCTTT	CASSLGLVNTEAFF
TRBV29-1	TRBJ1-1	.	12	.	TGCAGCGTTGTTGAGGTGGTTGACGAAGCTTTCTTT	CSVVEVVDEAFF